This TCR beta chain was recovered during a study of vaccination effects on CD4 cells after COVID-19 (dated by TCRdb to the early 2020s). Background on the whole study: In the ViraFEST assay, PBMC were stimulated with viral peptide pools, and TCR sequencing was then used to find antigen-specific CD4+ T cell clonotypes based on their expansion. Across the study, the median time from the second dose to post-vaccine sampling was 72 days (range 14 to 241). The study compared SARS-CoV-2 spike-specific CD4+ TCR repertoires before and after mRNA vaccination in COVID-19 convalescent patients and infection-naive vaccine recipients. A few million PBMC per well were cultured with 9 to 10 ug/ml peptides in IMDM containing 5% human AB serum, about 9 IU/ml IL-2 and gentamicin. The Oncomine TCR Beta short-read assay on an Illumina iSeq 100 was used to sequence cultures from other donors in the study. A total of some eleven COVID-19 convalescent patients and several SARS-CoV-2-naive healthy vaccine recipients were included in the full study.

After about 9 days of culture, CD4+ T cells were isolated with the EasySep CD4+ T cell isolation kit. Each participant got two doses of an mRNA SARS-CoV-2 vaccine, either BNT162b2 or mRNA-1273. Healthy vaccine recipients had no prior SARS-CoV-2 infection, confirmed by negative nucleocapsid antibodies before and after vaccination. Half of the culture medium was replaced with fresh IL-2-containing medium on days 3 and 7. Unless noted otherwise, every peptide stimulation condition was grown in triplicate wells. Using Ficoll-Paque Plus gradient centrifugation, PBMC were separated from whole blood and then either used fresh or cryopreserved at -140C. The QIAamp micro DNA kit was used to extract genomic DNA from the cultured CD4+ T cells. Here is what the overall study found, with its caveats: Among healthy vaccine recipients, nearly all vaccine-induced clones were SARS-CoV-2 mono-reactive, and just 1 of 255 was cross-reactive with common cold coronaviruses. Clones induced by infection and clones induced by vaccination both contracted markedly at late timepoints after vaccination, which fits with T cell responses waning over time. Limitations of the study were the small number of convalescent patients and the absence of early post-infection timepoints.

A word on this clone: The target of this receptor is not known. No clone much larger than this one lies a single base away; base qualities are absent.

Libraries were constructed by the immunoSEQ multiplex PCR assay. DNA from the CD4+ T cells that had been cultured and isolated underwent TCR beta CDR3 sequencing. In the paper's pipeline: Non-productive TCR sequences were discarded, and reads were trimmed to the CDR3 region, with only CDR3s of 7 or more amino acids retained. Antigen-specific clonotypes were identified with the MANAFEST web app by comparing expansion in peptide wells against reference cultures. To count as positive, a clone had to show expansion at FDR<0.05 compared with the reference and with all other wells, an odds ratio above 5, and a frequency above 0.1% in two replicate wells. Cross-reactive clonotypes were defined as significantly expanded in SARS-CoV-2 spike wells and in at least one common cold coronavirus spike condition. Levenshtein distance calculated with the stringdist R package was used to assess CDR3 similarity, and unrooted trees were constructed with ape in R 3.6.1. Not all clones reach the TCRdb copy of this immuneACCESS table, which keeps in-frame sequences only. Checked studies attribute under half of the gap to unresolved V genes and leave the rest unexplained. D and trimming were read from the DNA, whereas the V and J calls and clone size are those reported in that table. This sample has about 40,000 clones in its table, and around two thirds of those were observed once. The top ten constitute 7.7% of the sample.

There are 15 amino acids in the CDR3, from cysteine to phenylalanine inclusive. Kept here is only the CDR3 DNA, which spans 45 bases and is read in frame from base 1. Ends trimmed: V by 5 bases, J by 7 bases; bases unmatched to a gene: 8. The germline V gene supplies CDR1 MNHEY and CDR2 SVGAGI. This TCR derives from a human donor who received a COVID-19 vaccine. Recombination connected TRBV6-5 to TRBJ1-6, with 7 bases aligning to TRBD1. Sequencing used CD4+ T cells from PBMCs cultured without peptide, obtained after COVID-19 vaccination. The bases are TGTGCCAGCAGTCCGACAGGGAAAGGAAATTCACCCCTCCACTTT. It translates as CASSPTGKGNSPLHF.